The entry below describes one T cell receptor beta chain. Its antigen is still unknown. The CDR3 sequence is 15 residues long. With V trimmed by 4 bases and J by 5 bases, 7 bases remained unmatched. Germline V gives CDR1 SGDLS, CDR2 YYNGEE. The sequenced template was cDNA made from the entire isolated RNA. Only in-frame clones appear in the TCRdb table, and some are missing; sequencing was by immunoSEQ multiplex PCR. The sample has around 180,000 clones; over 6% are singletons. The sample belongs to a study of beta chain features in type 1 diabetes. General study points: TCRB CDR3s from Type 1 diabetes patients were moderately but significantly shorter in all four CD4+ subsets.

Sequences were obtained from central memory CD4+ T cells from blood. This receptor was identified in a man between 18 and 35 years old with type 1 diabetes. The chain is built from TRBV9 and TRBJ2-2; 8 bases are a match to TRBD2. DNA of the CDR3: TGTGCCAGCAGCCCGGGACTAGTTGGAACCGGGGAGCTGTTTTTT. This sequence encodes CASSPGLVGTGELFF.